This T cell receptor beta chain was recorded in a study of regulatory T cells in long-lasting Graves disease. Study-level points and caveats: Persistent disease preferred TRBV28, TRBJ1-2 and TRBJ2-5; new disease, TRBV20-1 and TRBJ2-1.

Germline values: CDR1 LGHDT, CDR2 YNNKEL (reference sequence). V lost 0 bases to trimming and J lost 7 bases; unmatched junction nucleotides: 5. This CDR3 has 16 amino acids. There are many counts of this clonotype. Its antigen is still unknown. Libraries of TCR beta came from iRepertoire HTBI primers plus Arm-PCR of CDR3 regions. TCRdb reanalysed the multiplex PCR reads using MiXCR and keeps one entry per CDR3 protein. Of about 420,000 distinct CDR3 sequences listed, roughly 15% were seen once; the top ten hold about a quarter. Time point noted: newly diagnosed GD, antithyroid drugs for less than 3 months. RNA from PBMCs was the source of the TCR library. This sample was shared with a second study, whose subject was T cells in Graves' hyperthyroidism and ophthalmopathy. This second study says: Graves' hyperthyroidism is called stable when ophthalmopathy does not progress within 18 months. A 13 V-J model separated ophthalmopathy from stable hyperthyroidism.

This clonotype was sampled from a woman aged 18 to 35 with Graves disease. The sequences come from peripheral blood mononuclear cells (PBMCs), collected at new diagnosis, from a patient treated with antithyroid drugs. This sequence joins TRBV3-1 and TRBJ2-1, with 11 nucleotides matching TRBD2. This CDR3 reads CASSQDTSGRNNEQFF. The CDR3 nucleotides read TGTGCCAGCAGCCAAGACACTAGCGGGAGAAATAATGAGCAGTTCTTC.